Shown below are 3 T cell receptor beta chains from a single sample sequenced in a study of CD8+CD57+ T cells in acquired aplastic anemia. Investigators profiled TCR beta VDJ and CDR3 from genomic DNA template. Via MiXCR, TCRdb re-called the reads, giving one row per CDR3 protein. The data show about 220,000 distinct CDR3 sequences, 34% seen once. The sequenced material came from sorted CD4+, CD8+, or CD8+CD57+ T cells (not recorded which) from PBMCs. These receptors all stem from a human donor in good health, serving as a control.

This clonotype was seen many times. The chain carries TRBV19 and TRBJ1-2; D is unclear. This CDR3 is built from 15 residues. V lost 0 bases, J lost 3 bases, and 11 bases lay in between. The germline V gene has CDR1 LNHDA and CDR2 SQIVND (reference sequence). This chain's CDR3 is CASSIDGDLHYGYTF. The CDR3 nucleotides read TGTGCCAGTAGTATAGATGGGGATTTGCACTATGGCTACACCTTC.

The CDR3 region has the DNA TGTGCCAGCAGTCGACAGCAGGGGGTGGAGACCCAGTACTTC. Protein product: CASSRQQGVETQYF. V gene TRBV28 combines with J gene TRBJ2-5; the match to TRBD1 covers 7 bases. Unmatched junction bases numbered 8, after V lost 5 bases and J lost 5 bases. The germline V gene encodes CDR1 MDHEN and CDR2 SYDVKM. This CDR3 has 14 residues.

This clonotype appeared once. V gene TRBV7-9 combines with J gene TRBJ1-1, with 10 bases lining up with TRBD1. The CDR3 extends over 15 amino acids. V shed 2 bases and J 4 bases; nucleotides not matched to a gene: 4. The germline V gene has CDR1 SEHNR and CDR2 FQNEAQ (reference sequence). The CDR3 DNA reads as TGTGCCAGCAGCTTACGACAGGGGGCGGGCACTGAAGCTTTCTTT. Encoded protein: CASSLRQGAGTEAFF.